These 31 T cell receptor beta chains share one sample of origin, sequenced in a study of response to subunit inactivated influenza vaccine. One entry per CDR3 protein results from TCRdb running MiXCR on the RT-PCR reads. The sample shows about 620,000 distinct CDR3 sequences, 11% of them seen only once. This same sample was also taken into another study, of T cells expressing NK-cell markers. From that second work: Scientists made TCR beta cDNA using 5'RACE template switching with UMIs.

Sequencing was performed on PBMCs from blood, taken on the day of vaccination. Source of these receptors: a middle-aged man who received an inactivated influenza vaccine.

This clonotype was seen a handful of times. The J gene is TRBJ2-6, the V gene TRBV19, with no clear D. With 1 base removed from V and 0 bases from J, the gap between germline ends came to 10 bases. The CDR3 sequence is 17 residues long. Germline-derived CDR1 and CDR2 are LNHDA and SQIVND (reference sequence). CDR3 residues: CASSIGSLNSGANVLTF. In DNA form, the CDR3 reads TGTGCCAGTAGTATAGGCTCACTGAACTCTGGGGCCAACGTCCTGACTTTC.

The gene calls are TRBV4-2 and TRBJ2-4; TRBD1 matches 9 bases. The CDR3 contains 16 residues. V was pared by 0 bases and J by 6 bases, with 6 bases of the junction left unmatched. In germline, CDR1 is LGHNA, CDR2 YNFKEQ. CDR3 sequence (DNA): TGTGCCAGCAGCCAAGATTCCGACAGGGGGGGAAACATTCAGTACTTC. It specifies CASSQDSDRGGNIQYF.

A few counts support this clonotype. The chain uses TRBV5-1 and TRBJ2-7; D might be TRBD1 or TRBD2, each matching 5 bases. Trimming left V 2 bases short and J 3 bases short, with 12 bases between. CDR3 size: 14 residues. CDR1 and CDR2 from the germline V gene are SGHRS and YFSETQ. The CDR3 reads CASSLGDGNYEQYF. CDR3 DNA sequence: TGCGCCAGCAGCTTAGGGGACGGTAACTACGAGCAGTACTTC. Looking up the rest from reference TRBV5-1 and TRBJ2-7 gives the full variable domain: KAGVTQTPRYLIKTRGQQVTLSCSPISGHRSVSWYQQTPGQGLQFLFEYFSETQRNKGNFPGRFSGRQFSNSRSEMNVSTLELGDSALYLCASSLGDGNYEQYFGPGTRLTVT.

The chain carries TRBV12-3 or TRBV12-4 and TRBJ2-3; D unclear. V was pared by 3 bases and J by 3 bases, with 10 bases between. The CDR3 loop spans 14 amino acids. The CDR3 loop is CASSFFPGTDTQYF. The CDR3 region has the DNA TGTGCCAGCAGTTTCTTCCCGGGTACAGATACGCAGTATTTT.

This clonotype was seen a few times. The V call is TRBV27, the J call TRBJ2-7, with 8 bases matching TRBD2. Germline assignment: CDR1 MNHEY and CDR2 SMNVEV (reference sequence). The V gene end was trimmed by 8 bases and the J gene end by 4 bases; junction bases not matched to a gene: 7. The CDR3 length is 13 residues. The CDR3 nucleotides are TGTGCCAGCTGCTCGGCGGGAGGTTACGAGCAGTACTTC. Its protein product is CASCSAGGYEQYF.

This clonotype has a count of ten or more. The rearrangement joins TRBV29-1 to TRBJ1-1, with D possibly TRBD1 on 6 matching bases. The germline V gene has CDR1 SQVTM and CDR2 ANQGSEA. This CDR3 has 12 residues. The V and J ends lost 3 bases and 6 bases respectively, with 11 bases between them. CDR3 DNA: TGCAGCGTTGACAGGGGTACGGCTGAAGCTTTCTTT. It is translated as CSVDRGTAEAFF. Based on the CDR3 plus reference TRBV29-1 and TRBJ1-1, the full variable domain is SAVISQKPSRDICQRGTSLTIQCQVDSQVTMMFWYRQQPGQSLTLIATANQGSEATYESGFVIDKFPISRPNLTFSTLTVSNMSPEDSSIYLCSVDRGTAEAFFGQGTRLTVV.

This clonotype has at least ten counts. The chain is built from TRBV5-1 and TRBJ2-5; D is unclear. Germline V gene lookup returns CDR1 SGHRS and CDR2 YFSETQ. Trimming shortened V by 1 base and J by 2 bases, and 12 bases separated the two germline ends. The CDR3 runs 15 residues. Here the CDR3 reads CASSLFLGQQETQYF. The CDR3 DNA reads as TGCGCCAGCAGCTTGTTCCTAGGGCAGCAAGAGACCCAGTACTTC.

This clonotype showed up just a few times. V usage is TRBV15 and J usage is TRBJ1-5; D unclear. V was trimmed by 9 bases and J by 2 bases, leaving 14 bases between them. Germline CDR1 reads LNHNV; CDR2 reads YYDKDF (reference sequence). There are 14 residues in the CDR3. The CDR3 DNA reads as TGTGCCACTTCGCGGGCTGCGGGCAATCAGCCCCAGCATTTT. It is translated as CATSRAAGNQPQHF. Filled out from reference TRBV15 and TRBJ1-5, the complete variable domain reads DAMVIQNPRYQVTQFGKPVTLSCSQTLNHNVMYWYQQKSSQAPKLLFHYYDKDFNNEADTPDNFQSRRPNTSFCFLDIRSPGLGDTAMYLCATSRAAGNQPQHFGDGTRLSIL.

In this sample, this clonotype turned up a few times. The rearrangement links TRBV6-5 to TRBJ1-6; D is undetermined. Germline V gives CDR1 MNHEY, CDR2 SVGAGI. With 4 bases removed from V and 0 bases from J, the gap between germline ends came to 10 bases. The CDR3 consists of 16 residues. The CDR3 here is CASSSKASSYNSPLHF. CDR3 sequence (DNA): TGTGCCAGCAGTTCAAAGGCGAGCTCCTATAATTCACCCCTCCACTTT.

This clonotype was picked up a small number of times. The rearrangement uses TRBV29-1 and TRBJ2-7; the match to TRBD2 covers 13 bases. There are 13 residues in the CDR3. V lost 6 bases to trimming and J lost 4 bases; unmatched junction nucleotides: 3. Germline CDR1 SQVTM, CDR2 ANQGSEA. In nucleotides, the CDR3 is TGCAGCGTAGGGACTAGCGGGAATTACGAGCAGTACTTC. It specifies CSVGTSGNYEQYF.

The chain employs TRBV7-2 and TRBJ2-3, with 9 bases matching TRBD1. CDR1 is SGHTA and CDR2 is FQGNSA in the germline V gene. V dropped 3 bases and J dropped 6; count of bases not matched to a gene: 7. CDR3 size: 15 residues. CDR3 in amino acids: CASSFQQGAGDTQYF. Here the CDR3 DNA reads TGTGCCAGCAGCTTCCAACAGGGGGCGGGGGATACGCAGTATTTT. Full variable domain (remainder filled in from reference TRBV7-2 and TRBJ2-3): GAGVSQSPSNKVTEKGKDVELRCDPISGHTALYWYRQSLGQGLEFLIYFQGNSAPDKSGLPSDRFSAERTGGSVSTLTIQRTQQEDSAVYLCASSFQQGAGDTQYFGPGTRLTVL.

This clonotype was seen repeatedly, ten times or more. The chain has TRBV27 and TRBJ2-1; D not resolved. The CDR3 loop spans 15 amino acids. Trimming shortened V by 2 bases and J by 0 bases, and 8 bases separated the two germline ends. CDR1 is MNHEY and CDR2 is SMNVEV in the germline V gene (reference sequence). CDR3 in amino acids: CASSLRRSSYNEQFF. DNA of the CDR3: TGTGCCAGCAGTTTAAGGCGCAGCTCCTACAATGAGCAGTTCTTC.

In this sample, this clonotype turned up a few times. The genes are TRBV27 and TRBJ1-6; 9 bases map to TRBD1. The CDR3 length is 14 residues. The V segment lost 3 bases and the J segment 9 bases; nucleotides outside the gene matches: 3. CDR1 MNHEY and CDR2 SMNVEV come from the germline V gene (reference sequence). CDR3 sequence reads: CASSFRDRVSPLHF. The CDR3 nucleotides read TGTGCCAGCAGTTTCCGGGACAGGGTTTCACCCCTCCACTTT.

This clonotype was counted at least ten times. The chain joins TRBV27 to TRBJ2-6; D perhaps matches TRBD1 (6 bases). CDR1 and CDR2 (germline): MNHEY, SMNVEV (reference sequence). V was cut by 5 bases and J by 0 bases, with 14 bases left in between. This CDR3 has 17 residues. The CDR3 region is CASSRLQGVSGANVLTF. DNA for the CDR3: TGTGCCAGCAGTAGATTACAGGGCGTCTCTGGGGCCAACGTCCTGACTTTC. Full variable domain (missing parts from reference TRBV27 and TRBJ2-6): EAQVTQNPRYLITVTGKKLTVTCSQNMNHEYMSWYRQDPGLGLRQIYYSMNVEVTDKGDVPEGYKVSRKEKRNFPLILESPSPNQTSLYFCASSRLQGVSGANVLTFGAGSRLTVL.

The rearrangement joins TRBV2 to TRBJ1-3, with D possibly matching TRBD1 (5 bases). Germline values: CDR1 SNHLY, CDR2 FYNNEI. The CDR3 runs to 13 residues. With 6 bases removed from V and 2 bases from J, the gap between germline ends came to 8 bases. DNA for the CDR3: TGTGCCAGCAGGGACAAGGCTGGAAACACCATATATTTT. Translated: CASRDKAGNTIYF.

The rearrangement joins TRBV5-1 to TRBJ2-7; no reliable D call. Trimming stripped 0 bases from V and 7 bases from J, with 17 bases between. There are 15 residues in the CDR3. CDR1 and CDR2 from the germline V gene are SGHRS and YFSETQ. This CDR3 is CASSLAGSRQLEQYF. The DNA of the CDR3 is TGCGCCAGCAGCTTGGCTGGGTCCCGGCAACTGGAGCAGTACTTC.

The genes are TRBV9 and TRBJ2-2; 10 positions match TRBD1. Germline values: CDR1 SGDLS, CDR2 YYNGEE. The CDR3 totals 16 residues. J was trimmed by 4 bases and V by 6 bases; bases with no gene match: 9. CDR3 DNA sequence: TGTGCCAGCACGCGGACAGGGGGAAGAACCACCGGGGAGCTGTTTTTT. Residues: CASTRTGGRTTGELFF.

This clonotype has just a few counts. This sequence joins TRBV6-1 and TRBJ2-1; maybe TRBD1 (6 bases). The CDR3 extends over 15 amino acids. With 7 bases removed from V and 2 bases from J, the gap between germline ends came to 15 bases. Germline V CDR1 and CDR2: MNHNS, SASEGT. CDR3 in amino acids: CASISGTGPYNEQFF. For the CDR3, the DNA is TGTGCCAGCATCTCGGGCACAGGGCCCTACAATGAGCAGTTCTTC.

J is TRBJ2-7 and V is TRBV7-2, with D tentatively TRBD1 (5 bases). V shed 0 bases and J shed 0 bases, with 15 bases lying between them. This CDR3 comprises 17 residues. CDR1 and CDR2 from the germline V gene are SGHTA and FQGNSA. The CDR3 DNA reads as TGTGCCAGCAGCTTAGCGCCCCCAGGGCGGTTCTCCTACGAGCAGTACTTC. Encoded protein: CASSLAPPGRFSYEQYF. The full variable domain, in which reference TRBV7-2 and TRBJ2-7 provide the parts outside the CDR3, is GAGVSQSPSNKVTEKGKDVELRCDPISGHTALYWYRQSLGQGLEFLIYFQGNSAPDKSGLPSDRFSAERTGGSVSTLTIQRTQQEDSAVYLCASSLAPPGRFSYEQYFGPGTRLTVT.

This clonotype occurred a few times. The rearrangement links TRBV7-3 to TRBJ2-2; 8 bases fit TRBD1. Trimming took 5 bases from V and 7 from J; bases not matched to a gene: 6. The CDR3 length is 14 residues. Germline V lookup: CDR1 SGHTA, CDR2 FQGTGA. The CDR3 here is CASSRDRIDGELFF. For the CDR3, the DNA is TGTGCCAGCAGCCGGGACAGGATCGACGGGGAGCTGTTTTTT.

The chain employs TRBV20-1 and TRBJ2-1; the D is unclear. The V end was cut by 3 bases, the J end by 6 bases, with 15 bases between. Germline CDR1 is DFQATT and CDR2 is SNEGSKA (reference sequence). This CDR3 comprises 14 residues. In nucleotides, the CDR3 is TGCAGTGCTAGGTCCGGATTGGGTATCAATGAGCAGTTCTTC. Translating it yields CSARSGLGINEQFF.

V is TRBV18 and J is TRBJ2-7, with D maybe TRBD2 (6 bases). The germline V gene has CDR1 KGHSH and CDR2 LQKENI. Trimming left V 6 bases short and J 0 bases short, with 12 bases between. The CDR3 is 14 residues long. Written as DNA, the CDR3 is TGTGCCAGCTCGCGGGAACTAAGCTCCTACGAGCAGTACTTC. This codes for CASSRELSSYEQYF.

This clonotype was observed at least ten times. J is TRBJ2-2 and V is TRBV28; D not resolved. Trimming removed 6 bases from V and 6 bases from J, with 14 bases in between. Germline CDR1 and CDR2: MDHEN and SYDVKM. The CDR3 spans 14 residues. CDR3 nucleotides: TGTGCCAGCAGACTCCAAATAAGCGCCGGGGAGCTGTTTTTT. It translates to CASRLQISAGELFF.

J is TRBJ2-1 and V is TRBV5-8, with 9 positions matching TRBD2. V trimming: 0 bases; J trimming: 6 bases; junction bases outside the gene matches: 1. CDR1 SGHTS and CDR2 YDEGEE come from the germline V gene. The CDR3 spans 14 residues. CDR3 coding DNA: TGTGCCAGCAGCTTGGGACTAGCGGTCAATGAGCAGTTCTTC. Encoded protein: CASSLGLAVNEQFF.

At least ten counts were recorded for this clonotype. This chain joins TRBV5-1 and TRBJ2-1; D gene uncertain. Germline V gene data show CDR1 as SGHRS and CDR2 as YFSETQ. V shed 0 bases and J shed 7 bases, with 8 bases lying between them. The CDR3 totals 13 residues. CDR3 sequence reads: CASSLAGWNEQFF. DNA for the CDR3: TGCGCCAGCAGCTTGGCCGGTTGGAATGAGCAGTTCTTC.

The rearrangement links TRBV28 to TRBJ2-7; 8 bases map to TRBD2. Germline CDR1 MDHEN, CDR2 SYDVKM. The CDR3 spans 13 residues. Trimming removed 2 bases from V and 9 bases from J; junction bases left unmatched: 6. This CDR3 is CASSLVRGVAQYF. The CDR3 DNA is TGTGCCAGCAGTTTAGTGCGGGGGGTTGCGCAGTACTTC.

This clonotype came up a few times. The rearrangement links TRBV30 to TRBJ1-1; no reliable D call. CDR1 and CDR2 from the germline V gene are GTSNPN and SVGIG (reference sequence). V was clipped by 2 bases and J by 0 bases, with 7 bases between them. The CDR3 extends over 13 amino acids. The CDR3 DNA reads as TGTGCCTGGAGTCGCCAGGTGAACACTGAAGCTTTCTTT. It codes for CAWSRQVNTEAFF.

The V call is TRBV20-1, the J call TRBJ2-3; 11 bases are a match to TRBD2. The CDR3 consists of 16 residues. V dropped 0 bases and J dropped 5; count of bases not matched to a gene: 7. Germline V CDR1 and CDR2: DFQATT, SNEGSKA (reference sequence). The CDR3 protein is CSARDNSGGAGDTQYF. The CDR3 nucleotides read TGCAGTGCTAGAGATAATAGCGGGGGGGCCGGAGATACGCAGTATTTT.

The rearrangement uses TRBV6-1 and TRBJ2-3; 14 nucleotides agree with TRBD2. CDR1 and CDR2 from the germline V gene are MNHNS and SASEGT. J gave up 9 bases and V 5 bases, and 10 bases lay outside the gene matches. The CDR3 contains 16 residues. The CDR3 is CASSSGTSGGGYTQYF. The CDR3 DNA follows: TGTGCCAGCAGTAGCGGGACTAGCGGGGGAGGTTACACGCAGTATTTT.

The rearrangement links TRBV7-9 to TRBJ1-2; possibly TRBD1 for D (6 bases). There are 13 residues in the CDR3. The V and J ends lost 10 bases and 4 bases respectively, with 16 bases between them. Germline V lookup: CDR1 SEHNR, CDR2 FQNEAQ (reference sequence). The CDR3 nucleotides are TGTGCCACTGGACAGACGCCTTTCTATGGCTACACCTTC. This sequence encodes CATGQTPFYGYTF.

Turning to this clonotype: A much larger clone is a single base away; this may be a read error. The chain links TRBV10-3 to TRBJ2-7; D not resolved. Trimming removed 3 bases from V and 2 bases from J, with 2 bases in between. CDR3 length: 11 residues. Germline V gives CDR1 ENHRY, CDR2 SYGVKD. The CDR3 protein is CAISDTYEQYF. DNA for the CDR3: TGTGCCATCAGTGACACCTACGAGCAGTACTTC.